A single sample is the source of the 26 T cell receptor beta chains below, sequenced in a study of follicular helper T cells after annual influenza vaccination. Time point defined: 2015-2016 season, 7 days after influenza vaccination. Assay used: immunoSEQ multiplex PCR; TCRdb lists only in-frame clones, some missing. The table has roughly 1,100 clones, 85% to 90% seen once. The source was CXCR5+ CD38- circulating T follicular helper cells from blood, collected 7 days after influenza vaccination. Subset here: circulating Tfh, non-naive CD4+CXCR5+PD-1+ (ICOS+CD38+ or ICOS-CD38-). These receptors came from an adult who received the influenza vaccine.

This rearrangement joins TRBV7-9 to TRBJ2-7; D is uncertain. Per germline, CDR1 SEHNR and CDR2 FQNEAQ (reference sequence). The V and J ends lost 5 bases and 4 bases respectively, with 9 bases between them. The CDR3 has 12 residues. In DNA, the CDR3 is TGTGCCAGCAGCCGCGGTGAATACGAGCAGTACTTC. Its protein product is CASSRGEYEQYF.

This chain joins TRBV18 and TRBJ1-2; D gene uncertain. CDR3 length equals 12 residues. Germline V gives CDR1 KGHSH, CDR2 LQKENI. The V end was cut by 5 bases, the J end by 8 bases, with 12 bases between. The CDR3 loop reads CASSTSLRGYTF. CDR3 DNA: TGTGCCAGCTCAACCTCGCTTCGGGGCTACACCTTC.

The chain links TRBV7-9 to TRBJ2-2; TRBD2 matches at 7 bases. V lost 4 bases to trimming and J lost 0 bases; unmatched junction nucleotides: 2. The CDR3 loop spans 15 amino acids. CDR1 is SEHNR and CDR2 is FQNEAQ in the germline V gene (reference sequence). As DNA, the CDR3 is TGTGCCAGCAGCTCGGGACTAACGAACACCGGGGAGCTGTTTTTT. It specifies CASSSGLTNTGELFF.

This clone was counted only a few times. This rearrangement joins TRBV15 to TRBJ1-5; tentatively, D is TRBD1 (6 bases). The germline CDR1 and CDR2 sequences are LNHNV and YYDKDF (reference sequence). The CDR3 runs 14 residues. Trimming left V 5 bases short and J 5 bases short, with 13 bases between. The CDR3 DNA reads as TGTGCCACCAGCGGGGCTCAGGGGTATCAGCCCCAGCATTTT. Translating it yields CATSGAQGYQPQHF.

The chain recombines TRBV6-4 with TRBJ2-7, with a possible D match to TRBD1 (6 bases). The CDR3 runs 15 residues. Trimming removed 6 bases at V and 2 bases at J, with 17 bases between. The germline V gene encodes CDR1 MRHNA and CDR2 SNTAGT. CDR3 protein: CASRSIFPGAYEQYF. The CDR3 DNA reads as TGTGCCAGCAGATCTATTTTTCCAGGGGCCTACGAGCAGTACTTC.

V is TRBV19 and J is TRBJ2-1, with D perhaps matching TRBD1 (6 bases). CDR3 length: 17 amino acids. The V and J ends lost 3 bases and 7 bases respectively, with 22 bases between them. Germline assignment: CDR1 LNHDA and CDR2 SQIVND (reference sequence). The CDR3 DNA reads as TGTGCCAGTAGTATTATGGGGGCCCTACAATATGGAAATGAGCAGTTCTTC. Translating gives CASSIMGALQYGNEQFF.

The chain joins TRBV27 to TRBJ2-3; D may be TRBD2 (5 bases). The CDR3 contains 16 residues. Trimming stripped 2 bases from V and 7 bases from J, with 19 bases between. The germline V gene encodes CDR1 MNHEY and CDR2 SMNVEV (reference sequence). In nucleotides, the CDR3 is TGTGCCAGCAGTTTACCCCCGAGCGGCCGATTAAATACGCAGTATTTT. Translating gives CASSLPPSGRLNTQYF.

The chain links TRBV6-5 to TRBJ2-3; 9 nucleotides line up with TRBD1. With 4 bases clipped from V and 3 bases from J, the junction kept 5 bases outside the gene matches. CDR3 length equals 15 residues. Germline CDR1 MNHEY, CDR2 SVGAGI. CDR3 amino acids: CASSSGTGITDTQYF. As DNA, the CDR3 is TGTGCCAGCAGTTCAGGGACAGGGATAACAGATACGCAGTATTTT.

The rearrangement links TRBV19 to TRBJ2-3; 9 bases map to TRBD1. V trimming: 3 bases; J trimming: 8 bases; junction bases outside the gene matches: 12. The V gene's germline CDR1 is LNHDA and CDR2 SQIVND (reference sequence). The CDR3 totals 16 residues. CDR3 in DNA: TGTGCCAGTAGTATTGTGAGGACAGGGGCTCAGGGTACGCAGTATTTT. The encoded protein is CASSIVRTGAQGTQYF. The whole variable domain, remainder taken from reference TRBV19 and TRBJ2-3, is DGGITQSPKYLFRKEGQNVTLSCEQNLNHDAMYWYRQDPGQGLRLIYYSQIVNDFQKGDIAEGYSVSREKKESFPLTVTSAQKNPTAFYLCASSIVRTGAQGTQYFGPGTRLTVL.

V usage is TRBV27 and J usage is TRBJ2-2; 7 bases match TRBD2. V was clipped by 2 bases and J by 6 bases; unmatched bases: 6. Germline assignment: CDR1 MNHEY and CDR2 SMNVEV (reference sequence). CDR3 length equals 15 residues. The CDR3 bases are TGTGCCAGCAGTTTAATGGGGGGGTACCCCGGGGAGCTGTTTTTT. This codes for CASSLMGGYPGELFF.

The CDR3 DNA sequence: TGTGCCAGCTCACCCGAGGGACAGAGCTCCTACGAGCAGTACTTC. It encodes CASSPEGQSSYEQYF. V usage is TRBV18 and J usage is TRBJ2-7; 7 nucleotides align to TRBD1. Germline loops: CDR1 KGHSH, CDR2 LQKENI. The CDR3 spans 15 residues. J lost 0 bases, V lost 3 bases, and 5 bases had no gene match. The full variable domain, rest sourced from reference TRBV18 and TRBJ2-7, is NAGVMQNPRHLVRRRGQEARLRCSPMKGHSHVYWYRQLPEEGLKFMVYLQKENIIDESGMPKERFSAEFPKEGPSILRIQQVVRGDSAAYFCASSPEGQSSYEQYFGPGTRLTVT.

This chain connects TRBV6-5 to TRBJ2-5; D remains ambiguous. Trimming left V 2 bases short and J 3 bases short, with 16 bases between. The CDR3 length is 16 residues. Per the germline V gene, CDR1 is MNHEY and CDR2 is SVGAGI. As DNA, the CDR3 is TGTGCCAGCAGTTACAGTCGAAAGACTGGTAAAGAGACCCAGTACTTC. This encodes CASSYSRKTGKETQYF.

J is TRBJ2-1 and V is TRBV10-3, with D perhaps TRBD1 or TRBD2 (5 bases each). This CDR3 is 14 amino acids long. Deletions cut 0 bases from V and 9 bases from J, with 12 bases between. CDR1 is ENHRY and CDR2 is SYGVKD in the germline V gene. CDR3 sequence: CAISESEVRGEQFF. Written as DNA, the CDR3 is TGTGCCATCAGTGAGTCGGAGGTTAGGGGTGAGCAGTTCTTC.

The chain combines TRBV15 with TRBJ2-3; 7 bases fit TRBD2. The junction had 13 bases not matched to a gene; V was cut back by 4 bases and J by 0 bases. This CDR3 spans 18 amino acids. CDR1 and CDR2 (germline): LNHNV, YYDKDF (reference sequence). CDR3 nucleotide sequence: TGTGCCACCAGCAAACCAAGAGGGAGGGCCCTTAGCACAGATACGCAGTATTTT. It translates to CATSKPRGRALSTDTQYF.

The gene calls are TRBV29-1 and TRBJ2-3; 13 nucleotides match TRBD2. This CDR3 contains 18 residues. With V trimmed by 4 bases and J by 4 bases, 14 bases remained unmatched. The V gene's germline CDR1 is SQVTM and CDR2 ANQGSEA. The CDR3 bases are TGCAGCGTTGCCACTAGCGGGGGGGCTTTAAATATAGCAGATACGCAGTATTTT. It specifies CSVATSGGALNIADTQYF.

The chain is built from TRBV6-1 and TRBJ1-1; D is undetermined. Germline V lookup: CDR1 MNHNS, CDR2 SASEGT. The V and J ends lost 2 bases and 7 bases respectively, with 5 bases between them. This CDR3 is built from 11 residues. CDR3 in amino acids: CASSEMGEAFF. Here the CDR3 DNA reads TGTGCCAGCAGTGAAATGGGTGAAGCTTTCTTT.

The V gene is TRBV5-3, the J gene TRBJ2-6; unclear D gene. TRBV5-3 is an ORF; its function is uncertain. With 6 bases removed from V and 5 bases from J, the gap between germline ends came to 18 bases. CDR3 length equals 16 residues. The CDR3: CARITGEQSRANVLTF. CDR3 coding DNA: TGTGCCAGAATCACTGGTGAACAAAGTCGGGCCAACGTCCTGACTTTC.

The chain uses TRBV5-4 and TRBJ2-1; 10 positions match TRBD2. Per the germline V gene, CDR1 is SGHNT and CDR2 is YYREEE (reference sequence). The junction had 6 bases not matched to a gene; V was cut back by 3 bases and J by 0 bases. This CDR3 region has 17 residues. This chain's CDR3 is CASSSGTSVYSYNEQFF. Here the CDR3 DNA reads TGTGCCAGCAGCTCAGGGACTAGCGTTTACTCCTACAATGAGCAGTTCTTC.

In its sample, this clone was seen a few times. The chain carries TRBV10-2 and TRBJ2-7; TRBD2 aligns across 9 bases. V lost 7 bases to trimming and J lost 5 bases; unmatched junction nucleotides: 9. Looked up from germline, CDR1 is WSHSY and CDR2 is SAAADI. The CDR3 has 14 residues. Here the CDR3 DNA reads TGCGCCAGCACTCGAAGCGGGGGGTACCACGAGCAGTACTTC. Translating gives CASTRSGGYHEQYF.

The chain links TRBV2 to TRBJ1-2; D perhaps matches TRBD1 (6 bases). Deletions cut 6 bases from V and 6 bases from J, with 17 bases between. The CDR3 runs to 14 residues. Looked up from germline, CDR1 is SNHLY and CDR2 is FYNNEI. The CDR3 spells CASREDSLVNGYTF. In DNA form, the CDR3 reads TGTGCCAGCAGGGAGGACAGTCTCGTAAATGGCTACACCTTC.

The gene calls are TRBV5-1 and TRBJ2-4; 10 positions agree with TRBD1. V lost 6 bases and J lost 2; bases outside the gene matches: 8. The CDR3 is 16 residues long. Per the germline V gene, CDR1 is SGHRS and CDR2 is YFSETQ. In DNA form, the CDR3 reads TGCGCCAGCACCCCCGGGACAGGGGATACCAAAAACATTCAGTACTTC. Its translation: CASTPGTGDTKNIQYF.

The rearrangement uses TRBV9 and TRBJ2-1, with 8 bases aligning to TRBD2. The CDR3 is 15 residues long. CDR1 is SGDLS and CDR2 is YYNGEE in the germline V gene. Trimming at V came to 2 bases and at J to 6 bases, leaving 7 bases not matched to a gene. As DNA, the CDR3 is TGTGCCAGCAGCGTCTCCCAACTAGCGGCCAATGAGCAGTTCTTC. Translating it yields CASSVSQLAANEQFF.

This clone was found once. This chain connects TRBV11-1 to TRBJ2-5; D is uncertain. CDR1 is SGHAT and CDR2 is FQDESV in the germline V gene (reference sequence). There are 14 residues in the CDR3. Trimming removed 6 bases from V and 4 bases from J, with 15 bases in between. CDR3 sequence reads: CASRLNRPSETQYF. Written as DNA, the CDR3 is TGTGCCAGCAGGTTGAACAGACCATCAGAGACCCAGTACTTC.

This clone has more than one count but fewer than ten. This chain joins TRBV5-4 and TRBJ2-7; maybe TRBD1 (6 bases). This CDR3 region has 15 residues. The germline V gene has CDR1 SGHNT and CDR2 YYREEE (reference sequence). V lost 2 bases and J lost 0, with 12 bases in between. CDR3 sequence reads: CASSLNRVDSYEQYF. Written as DNA, the CDR3 is TGTGCCAGCAGCTTAAACAGGGTAGACTCCTACGAGCAGTACTTC.

The J gene is TRBJ2-5, the V gene TRBV15; D is perhaps TRBD2 (6 bases). Per the germline V gene, CDR1 is LNHNV and CDR2 is YYDKDF (reference sequence). CDR3 length equals 15 residues. V was trimmed by 5 bases and J by 4 bases, leaving 17 bases between them. The CDR3 here is CATSPAGEVGETQYF. For the CDR3, the DNA is TGTGCCACCAGCCCGGCTGGGGAGGTGGGAGAGACCCAGTACTTC.

The chain uses TRBV6-6 and TRBJ2-1; a possible D gene is TRBD2 (5 bases). CDR1 MNHNY and CDR2 SVGAGI come from the germline V gene (reference sequence). This CDR3 has 11 amino acids. The V end was cut by 9 bases, the J end by 8 bases, with 11 bases between. This chain's CDR3 is CASSGKDEQFF. The CDR3 DNA reads TGTGCCAGTTCGGGGAAGGATGAGCAGTTCTTC.